This T cell receptor beta chain was observed in a study of T cell responses to AZD1222 COVID-19 vaccine. Notes on the study in general: Donors skewed white British and female; clonal diversity was possibly underestimated. Spike-specific TCR repertoires showed rising breadth and depth after two AZD1222 doses.

Points on this clone: Its target is unknown.

TCRdb's table, derived via immunoSEQ multiplex PCR, lists solely in-frame clones and lacks some. The top ten clones hold more than 9.5% of a sample with around 120,000 clones, around 89% of them seen once. V shed 8 bases and J shed 5 bases, with 15 bases lying between them. CDR3 length: 13 amino acids. The V gene's germline CDR1 is MNHEY and CDR2 SVGAGI. This chain connects TRBV6-5 to TRBJ1-2, with D perhaps TRBD1 (6 bases). The clonotype was recovered from an adult in good health. The material was peripheral blood, obtained on day 0 of MenACWY control vaccination. The CDR3, as DNA: TGTGCCAGCTGGGAGCAGGGGTGGTATGGCTACACCTTC. Translated, it gives CASWEQGWYGYTF.